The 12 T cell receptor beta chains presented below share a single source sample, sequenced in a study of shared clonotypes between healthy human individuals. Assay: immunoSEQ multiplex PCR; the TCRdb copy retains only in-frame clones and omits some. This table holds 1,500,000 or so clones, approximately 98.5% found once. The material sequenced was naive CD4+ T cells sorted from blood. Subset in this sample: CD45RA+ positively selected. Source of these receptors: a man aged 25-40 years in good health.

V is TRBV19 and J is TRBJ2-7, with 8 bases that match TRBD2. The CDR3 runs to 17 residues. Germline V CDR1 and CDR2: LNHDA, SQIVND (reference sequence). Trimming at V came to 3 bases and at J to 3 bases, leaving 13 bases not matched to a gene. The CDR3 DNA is TGTGCCAGTAGTATTTCGCCTAGGAGCGGGAGTTACTACGAGCAGTACTTC. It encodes CASSISPRSGSYYEQYF.

Here the CDR3 reads CASSDSRTGGYIQYF. The CDR3 DNA reads as TGTGCCAGCAGCGACTCACGGACAGGGGGCTACATTCAGTACTTC. This chain joins TRBV9 and TRBJ2-4; the match to TRBD1 covers 11 bases. The junction had 7 bases not matched to a gene; V was cut back by 3 bases and J by 8 bases. Germline V gene data show CDR1 as SGDLS and CDR2 as YYNGEE. The CDR3 runs 15 residues.

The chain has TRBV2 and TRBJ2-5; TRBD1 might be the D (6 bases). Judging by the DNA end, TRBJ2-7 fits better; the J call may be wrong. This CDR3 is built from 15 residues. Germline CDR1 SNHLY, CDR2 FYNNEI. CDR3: CASSHTGTISYEQYF. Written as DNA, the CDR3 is TGTGCCAGCAGTCACACCGGGACAATCTCCTACGAGCAGTACTTC.

CDR3 sequence reads: CASSSTGGRVTGELFF. In DNA, the CDR3 is TGTGCCAGCAGCTCAACCGGGGGACGAGTCACCGGGGAGCTGTTTTTT. The rearrangement links TRBV7-8 to TRBJ2-2; tentatively, D is TRBD2 (6 bases). Germline loops: CDR1 SGHVS, CDR2 FQNEAQ. The CDR3 runs to 16 residues. V lost 4 bases, J lost 4 bases, and 16 bases lay in between.

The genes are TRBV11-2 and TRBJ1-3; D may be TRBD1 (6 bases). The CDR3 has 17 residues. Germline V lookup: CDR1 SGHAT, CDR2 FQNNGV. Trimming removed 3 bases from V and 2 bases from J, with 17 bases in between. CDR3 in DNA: TGTGCCAGCAGCTTCTTCACTCAGGGGTCCCCTGGAAACACCATATATTTT. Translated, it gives CASSFFTQGSPGNTIYF.

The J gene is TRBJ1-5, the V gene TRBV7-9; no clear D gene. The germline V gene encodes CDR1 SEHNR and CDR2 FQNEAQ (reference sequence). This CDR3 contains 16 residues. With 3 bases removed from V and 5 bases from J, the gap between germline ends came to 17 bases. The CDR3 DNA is TGTGCCAGCAGCTTTGGTGCAGGCCGGGGTTATCAGCCCCAGCATTTT. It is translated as CASSFGAGRGYQPQHF.

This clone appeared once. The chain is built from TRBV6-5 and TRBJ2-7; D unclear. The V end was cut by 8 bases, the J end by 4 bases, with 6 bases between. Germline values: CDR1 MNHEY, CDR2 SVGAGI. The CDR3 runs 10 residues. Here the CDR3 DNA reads TGTGCCAGCGATGGTTACGAGCAGTACTTC. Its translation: CASDGYEQYF.

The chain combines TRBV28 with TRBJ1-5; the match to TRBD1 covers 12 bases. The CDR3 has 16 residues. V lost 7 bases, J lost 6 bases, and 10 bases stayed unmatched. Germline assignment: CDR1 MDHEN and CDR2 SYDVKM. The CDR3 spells CASTPWGQGAFQPQHF. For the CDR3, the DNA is TGTGCCAGCACCCCATGGGGACAGGGGGCATTTCAGCCCCAGCATTTT.

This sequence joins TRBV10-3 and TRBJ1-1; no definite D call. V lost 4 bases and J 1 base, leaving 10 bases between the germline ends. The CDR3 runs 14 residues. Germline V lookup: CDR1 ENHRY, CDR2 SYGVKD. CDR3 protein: CAISGTGENTEAFF. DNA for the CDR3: TGTGCCATCAGTGGGACCGGGGAGAACACTGAAGCTTTCTTT.

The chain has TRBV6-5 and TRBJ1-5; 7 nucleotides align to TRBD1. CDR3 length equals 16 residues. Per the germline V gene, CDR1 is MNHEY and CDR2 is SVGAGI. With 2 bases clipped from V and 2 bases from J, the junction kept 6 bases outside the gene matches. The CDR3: CASSYPGQDCNQPQHF. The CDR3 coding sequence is TGTGCCAGCAGTTACCCCGGACAGGATTGCAATCAGCCCCAGCATTTT.

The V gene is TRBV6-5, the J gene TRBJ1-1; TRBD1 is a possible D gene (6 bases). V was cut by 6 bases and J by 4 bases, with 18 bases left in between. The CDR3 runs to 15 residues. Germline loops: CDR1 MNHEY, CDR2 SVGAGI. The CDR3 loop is CASRKLHRVGTEAFF. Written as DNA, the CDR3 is TGTGCCAGCAGAAAATTGCACAGGGTTGGCACTGAAGCTTTCTTT.

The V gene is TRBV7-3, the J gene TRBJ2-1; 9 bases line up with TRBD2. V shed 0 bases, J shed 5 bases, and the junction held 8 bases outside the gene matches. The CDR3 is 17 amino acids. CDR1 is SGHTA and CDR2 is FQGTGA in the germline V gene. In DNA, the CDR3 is TGTGCCAGCAGCTTAACGCCCCCCCTAGCGGGACACAATGAGCAGTTCTTC. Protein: CASSLTPPLAGHNEQFF.